One sample yielded the 25 T cell receptor beta chains listed below, sequenced in a study of T cells in Graves' hyperthyroidism and ophthalmopathy. Researchers amplified the TCR beta CDR3 regions from RNA transcripts. The TCR CDR3 first-round RT-PCR relied on the HTBI primer set. TCRdb reprocessed the multiplex PCR reads via MiXCR and lists one record per CDR3 protein. This table has 350,000 or so distinct CDR3 sequences, 18% appearing once. Material: blood. These receptors all stem from a woman aged 50 to 60 with Graves' hyperthyroidism.

This clonotype was observed a handful of times. The chain couples TRBV5-1 to TRBJ1-1; 12 positions agree with TRBD1. Germline lookup yields CDR1 SGHRS and CDR2 YFSETQ. V lost 7 bases, J lost 7 bases, and 8 bases stayed unmatched. This CDR3 region has 14 residues. In nucleotides, the CDR3 is TGCGCCAGCCGCTCGGGACAGGGGGCGGTTGAAGCTTTCTTT. Translation: CASRSGQGAVEAFF. The whole variable domain, remainder taken from reference TRBV5-1 and TRBJ1-1, is KAGVTQTPRYLIKTRGQQVTLSCSPISGHRSVSWYQQTPGQGLQFLFEYFSETQRNKGNFPGRFSGRQFSNSRSEMNVSTLELGDSALYLCASRSGQGAVEAFFGQGTRLTVV.

The chain recombines TRBV29-1 with TRBJ1-2, with D perhaps matching TRBD1 (6 bases). The V end lost 4 bases, the J end lost 8 bases, and 17 bases lay between the germline ends. In germline, CDR1 is SQVTM, CDR2 ANQGSEA. There are 13 residues in the CDR3. For the CDR3, the DNA is TGCAGCGTTGCCGAGTACAGGGACATCGGCTACACCTTC. Protein sequence: CSVAEYRDIGYTF.

This clonotype was observed a handful of times. The chain uses TRBV19 and TRBJ2-3; possibly TRBD2 for D (6 bases). The CDR3 is made up of 15 amino acids. Germline CDR1 and CDR2: LNHDA and SQIVND (reference sequence). V lost 6 bases to trimming and J lost 0 bases, with 13 bases between them. CDR3 sequence: CASSIAGTSTDTQYF. The DNA of the CDR3 is TGTGCCAGTAGCATCGCCGGGACTAGCACAGATACGCAGTATTTT.

The CDR3 sequence: CASSYYGGPTGELFF. The CDR3 DNA follows: TGTGCCAGCAGTTACTACGGGGGGCCCACCGGGGAGCTGTTTTTT. The chain recombines TRBV6-2 or TRBV6-3 with TRBJ2-2, with D perhaps matching TRBD2 (7 bases). The CDR3 is 15 amino acids. The V gene lost 1 base and the J gene lost 4 bases, with 10 bases spanning the gap. Germline V lookup: CDR1 MNHEY, CDR2 SVGEGT.

CDR3: CASSYAGVYEQYV. The CDR3, as DNA: TGTGCCAGCAGCTATGCTGGGGTCTACGAGCAGTACGTC. The V gene is TRBV12-3 or TRBV12-4, the J gene TRBJ2-7; the D is unclear. The CDR3 runs 13 residues. V shed 6 bases and J shed 3 bases, with 12 bases lying between them.

This rearrangement joins TRBV25-1 to TRBJ1-1, with D possibly being TRBD1 (6 bases). This CDR3 region has 13 residues. The V gene's germline CDR1 is MGHDK and CDR2 SYGVNS. V was cut by 7 bases and J by 3 bases, with 12 bases left in between. CDR3 sequence reads: CASKRGVDTEAFF. The CDR3 DNA sequence: TGTGCCAGCAAAAGGGGGGTAGACACTGAAGCTTTCTTT.

Only a few counts were recorded for this clonotype. This chain uses TRBV7-3 with TRBJ2-1; 10 nucleotides agree with TRBD2. This CDR3 is built from 15 residues. Germline V gives CDR1 SGHTA, CDR2 FQGTGA. Trimming removed 5 bases from V and 7 bases from J; junction bases left unmatched: 8. CDR3 loop: CASSDSGLAINEQFF. The CDR3 DNA is TGTGCCAGCAGCGATTCGGGACTAGCGATTAATGAGCAGTTCTTC.

At least ten counts were recorded for this clonotype. The gene calls are TRBV6-1 and TRBJ1-5; D unresolved. V was trimmed by 8 bases and J by 2 bases, leaving 7 bases between them. CDR1 is MNHNS, CDR2 SASEGT, per germline. The CDR3 spans 12 residues. The CDR3 here is CASGEGNQPQHF. The CDR3 nucleotides are TGTGCCAGCGGAGAAGGCAATCAGCCCCAGCATTTT.

This clonotype was observed a handful of times. The chain has TRBV4-2 and TRBJ1-4; unclear D gene. CDR3 length equals 16 residues. Trimming cost V 3 bases and J 6 bases, with 17 bases left between them. Looked up from germline, CDR1 is LGHNA and CDR2 is YNFKEQ. The CDR3 region is CASSHVMIPKDEKLFF. The CDR3 bases are TGTGCCAGCAGCCATGTTATGATACCCAAAGATGAAAAACTGTTTTTT.

The chain carries TRBV20-1 and TRBJ2-2; a possible D gene is TRBD1 (6 bases). V lost 6 bases and J 6 bases, leaving 17 bases between the germline ends. The CDR3 runs 14 residues. Germline V gene data show CDR1 as DFQATT and CDR2 as SNEGSKA (reference sequence). CDR3 sequence reads: CSAADPAGAGELFF. As DNA, the CDR3 is TGCAGTGCAGCAGACCCGGCAGGGGCCGGGGAGCTGTTTTTT.

This clonotype was seen many times. V usage is TRBV6-2 or TRBV6-3 and J usage is TRBJ2-7; D gene uncertain. CDR1 MNHEY and CDR2 SVGEGT come from the germline V gene. Trimming shortened V by 6 bases and J by 5 bases, and 8 bases separated the two germline ends. The CDR3 is 11 amino acids. The chain's CDR3 is CASRGLDEQYF. The CDR3 nucleotides read TGTGCCAGCAGGGGTTTGGACGAGCAGTACTTC.

This sequence joins TRBV12-3 or TRBV12-4 and TRBJ2-2; D is undetermined. Trimming stripped 7 bases from V and 0 bases from J, with 15 bases between. The CDR3 totals 16 residues. CDR3 nucleotides: TGTGCCAGCACTCCCACACACTTTACGAACACCGGGGAGCTGTTTTTT. It encodes CASTPTHFTNTGELFF.

Many counts were recorded for this clonotype. The rearrangement joins TRBV28 to TRBJ1-1, with D maybe TRBD1 (5 bases). Germline lookup yields CDR1 MDHEN and CDR2 SYDVKM. The CDR3 has 15 amino acids. With 4 bases removed from V and 1 base from J, the gap between germline ends came to 13 bases. The CDR3 nucleotides read TGTGCCAGCAGTTCCACCGGGACGGCGAACACTGAAGCTTTCTTT. Its translation is CASSSTGTANTEAFF.

This chain joins TRBV29-1 and TRBJ2-3, with D tentatively TRBD1 or TRBD2 (6 bases each). In germline, CDR1 is SQVTM, CDR2 ANQGSEA. The V end was cut by 2 bases, the J end by 1 base, with 22 bases between. This CDR3 has 18 residues. CDR3: CSVEKSWGAAVGTDTQYF. DNA for the CDR3: TGCAGCGTTGAAAAAAGTTGGGGGGCCGCCGTGGGCACAGATACGCAGTATTTT.

The chain links TRBV19 to TRBJ2-7; the match to TRBD2 covers 7 bases. Looked up from germline, CDR1 is LNHDA and CDR2 is SQIVND (reference sequence). The CDR3 extends over 14 amino acids. V dropped 9 bases and J dropped 1; count of bases not matched to a gene: 9. The CDR3 DNA sequence: TGTGCCAGCCGAAGCGGGATTGGGTCCTACGAGCAGTACTTC. Protein sequence: CASRSGIGSYEQYF.

This clonotype came up a few times. The chain carries TRBV9 and TRBJ2-3; D remains ambiguous. CDR1 is SGDLS and CDR2 is YYNGEE in the germline V gene. V lost 0 bases and J lost 2, with 13 bases in between. The CDR3 totals 16 residues. CDR3 protein: CASSVAPSRTTDTQYF. The CDR3 DNA reads TGTGCCAGCAGCGTAGCCCCTAGTAGAACCACAGATACGCAGTATTTT.

This clonotype was counted ten times or more. The J gene is TRBJ1-1, the V gene TRBV28, with TRBD1 matching over 10 bases. There are 17 residues in the CDR3. The V gene end was trimmed by 3 bases and the J gene end by 4 bases; junction bases not matched to a gene: 11. From germline, CDR1 is MDHEN and CDR2 SYDVKM. CDR3 DNA: TGTGCCAGCAGTTTGCCCGGACAGGGGGGTTGGGGCACTGAAGCTTTCTTT. Its translation: CASSLPGQGGWGTEAFF.

CDR3 residues: CASKRLAGDNTGELFF. The CDR3 DNA is TGTGCCAGCAAAAGACTAGCGGGGGATAACACCGGGGAGCTGTTTTTT. The chain couples TRBV6-1 to TRBJ2-2; 12 positions agree with TRBD2. The CDR3 has 16 amino acids. V lost 7 bases to trimming and J lost 2 bases; unmatched junction nucleotides: 5. Germline loops: CDR1 MNHNS, CDR2 SASEGT.

This chain uses TRBV5-5 with TRBJ1-2; D is undetermined. Trimming took 5 bases from V and 0 from J, leaving 11 bases between them. Germline-derived CDR1 and CDR2 are SGHKS and YYEKEE (reference sequence). This CDR3 has 14 residues. The CDR3 sequence is CASRPWMTNYGYTF. CDR3 nucleotides: TGTGCCAGCAGACCATGGATGACTAACTATGGCTACACCTTC. The full variable domain, in which reference TRBV5-5 and TRBJ1-2 provide the parts outside the CDR3, is DAGVTQSPTHLIKTRGQQVTLRCSPISGHKSVSWYQQVLGQGPQFIFQYYEKEERGRGNFPDRFSARQFPNYSSELNVNALLLGDSALYLCASRPWMTNYGYTFGSGTRLTVV.

The rearrangement joins TRBV20-1 to TRBJ2-2, with 9 bases matching TRBD1. The germline CDR1 and CDR2 sequences are DFQATT and SNEGSKA (reference sequence). The junction had 8 bases not matched to a gene; V was cut back by 5 bases and J by 7 bases. The CDR3 sequence is 14 residues long. Here the CDR3 reads CSAGRQGVVGELFF. The DNA of the CDR3 is TGCAGTGCTGGCAGACAGGGGGTTGTCGGGGAGCTGTTTTTT.

The CDR3 DNA reads as TGTGCCAGCAGCGCTTCCCGGGACAGGGTCTATGGCTACACCTTC. Protein: CASSASRDRVYGYTF. The J gene is TRBJ1-2, the V gene TRBV7-8; TRBD1 agrees at 9 bases. Germline V gene sequence: CDR1 SGHVS, CDR2 FQNEAQ. The CDR3 has 15 residues. The J segment lost 4 bases and the V segment lost 5 bases, leaving 8 bases of the junction unmatched.

This clonotype was seen a few times. The chain has TRBV19 and TRBJ1-1; tentative D call: TRBD1 (6 bases). Germline loops: CDR1 LNHDA, CDR2 SQIVND (reference sequence). The CDR3 has 16 amino acids. The V and J ends lost 6 bases and 5 bases respectively, with 22 bases between them. The CDR3 sequence: CASSRPEGGRRTEAFF. The CDR3 DNA is TGTGCCAGTAGCCGCCCCGAGGGGGGGAGGAGGACTGAAGCTTTCTTT.

The chain is built from TRBV11-2 and TRBJ2-3; 10 bases are shared with TRBD2. The CDR3 covers 14 residues. In germline, CDR1 is SGHAT, CDR2 FQNNGV. V lost 3 bases and J lost 8; bases outside the gene matches: 5. The CDR3 bases are TGTGCCAGCAGCTTTGGGACTAGCGCACCTACGCAGTATTTT. Translating gives CASSFGTSAPTQYF.

This clonotype was counted at least ten times. This chain connects TRBV2 to TRBJ2-2; the D gene is possibly TRBD1 (7 bases). V lost 11 bases and J 7 bases, leaving 11 bases between the germline ends. The germline V gene has CDR1 SNHLY and CDR2 FYNNEI. This CDR3 is 11 amino acids long. The DNA of the CDR3 is TGTGCCCGCGGGACAGTCGGGGAGCTGTTTTTT. This sequence encodes CARGTVGELFF.

This clonotype occurred many times. The chain carries TRBV12-5 and TRBJ2-5, with a possible D match to TRBD2 (6 bases). The CDR3 is 14 amino acids. Germline V lookup: CDR1 LGHNT, CDR2 FRNRAP. Trimming pared 7 bases from V and 4 bases from J, leaving 16 bases between. CDR3 residues: CASARELEGETQYF. As DNA, the CDR3 is TGTGCTAGTGCTCGGGAGTTGGAGGGAGAGACCCAGTACTTC.